Below are 23 T cell receptor beta chains sequenced from a single sample in a study of control samples from healthy donors and cancer patients. Sequencing was performed with immunoSEQ multiplex PCR; in TCRdb, only in-frame clones are kept and a portion is missing. This repertoire includes 150,000 to 200,000 clones. The sequencing input was blood. The receptors shown here come from a woman aged 25 to 45 in good health.

The chain is built from TRBV6-4 and TRBJ2-1, with D perhaps assigned TRBD1 or TRBD2 (7 bases each). This CDR3 spans 17 amino acids. The V gene lost 0 bases and the J gene lost 5 bases, with 17 bases spanning the gap. Germline V CDR1 and CDR2: MRHNA, SNTAGT. CDR3 amino acids: CASSDSTVQGGNNEQFF. The CDR3 DNA sequence: TGTGCCAGCAGTGACTCGACGGTTCAGGGGGGGAACAATGAGCAGTTCTTC.

The rearrangement uses TRBV6-4 and TRBJ2-2; D might be TRBD1 or TRBD2, each matching 6 bases. Looked up from germline, CDR1 is MRHNA and CDR2 is SNTAGT. V was cut by 6 bases and J by 6 bases, with 14 bases left in between. The CDR3 consists of 14 residues. The CDR3 loop reads CASRSTGRSGELFF. Written as DNA, the CDR3 is TGTGCCAGCAGATCTACAGGGAGGTCCGGGGAGCTGTTTTTT.

The V call is TRBV9, the J call TRBJ1-6, with D tentatively TRBD1 (6 bases). V was trimmed by 0 bases and J by 7 bases, leaving 14 bases between them. Germline loops: CDR1 SGDLS, CDR2 YYNGEE. The CDR3 is 16 residues long. CDR3 amino acids: CASSVGRGSYNSPLHF. DNA of the CDR3: TGTGCCAGCAGCGTAGGCAGGGGTAGTTACAATTCACCCCTCCACTTT.

The chain combines TRBV5-1 with TRBJ2-3; D gene ambiguous. The CDR3 runs to 13 residues. The V end lost 4 bases, the J end lost 4 bases, and 10 bases lay between the germline ends. Germline V CDR1 and CDR2: SGHRS, YFSETQ. CDR3 sequence reads: CASSVPPADTQYF. CDR3 sequence (DNA): TGCGCCAGCAGCGTTCCCCCAGCAGATACGCAGTATTTT.

The rearrangement links TRBV7-9 to TRBJ1-2; perhaps TRBD1 as D (6 bases). V dropped 2 bases and J dropped 4 bases, with 14 bases sitting between them. CDR1 is SEHNR and CDR2 is FQNEAQ in the germline V gene (reference sequence). This CDR3 has 15 residues. This CDR3 reads CASSLSQGTFYGYTF. Here the CDR3 DNA reads TGTGCCAGCAGCTTAAGCCAGGGGACGTTCTATGGCTACACCTTC.

This chain joins TRBV7-8 and TRBJ2-5; D possibly corresponds to TRBD2 (5 bases). Germline V gene lookup returns CDR1 SGHVS and CDR2 FQNEAQ. This CDR3 is built from 15 residues. Trimming left V 3 bases short and J 5 bases short, with 16 bases between. The CDR3 here is CASSLEVYRRETQYF. CDR3 sequence (DNA): TGTGCCAGCAGCTTGGAGGTCTACCGCCGTGAGACCCAGTACTTC.

The CDR3 is CASSLSYPPGAQYEQYF. For the CDR3, the DNA is TGTGCCAGCAGTTTATCATACCCCCCAGGGGCGCAGTACGAGCAGTACTTC. This rearrangement joins TRBV27 to TRBJ2-7, with D possibly matching TRBD1 (6 bases). The CDR3 consists of 17 residues. V lost 0 bases, J lost 4 bases, and 19 bases lay in between. Per the germline V gene, CDR1 is MNHEY and CDR2 is SMNVEV (reference sequence).

The chain carries TRBV15 and TRBJ1-2; D gene uncertain. V lost 2 bases and J lost 3, with 7 bases in between. The germline V gene has CDR1 LNHNV and CDR2 YYDKDF (reference sequence). This CDR3 has 13 residues. The CDR3 here is CATSRQDYYGYTF. In DNA form, the CDR3 reads TGTGCCACCAGCAGACAGGATTACTATGGCTACACCTTC.

J is TRBJ2-2 and V is TRBV21-1; the table's D call, TRBD1, has no DNA check behind it. TRBV21-1 is a recognized pseudogene. This CDR3 spans 17 amino acids. This CDR3 is CASSIPDGRTNTGELFF. Written as DNA, the CDR3 is TGTGCCAGCAGCATCCCGGATGGGCGTACGAACACCGGGGAGCTGTTTTTT.

The rearrangement links TRBV21-1 to TRBJ2-5; the table names TRBD2, a call not compared with the DNA. TRBV21-1 corresponds to a pseudogene. There are 15 residues in the CDR3. CDR3 loop: CASSKPISRGETQYF. The CDR3 nucleotides are TGTGCCAGCAGCAAACCCATTTCCCGGGGAGAGACCCAGTACTTC.

This chain uses TRBV15 with TRBJ1-4, with D possibly being TRBD1 (5 bases). Germline CDR1 and CDR2: LNHNV and YYDKDF (reference sequence). This CDR3 spans 15 amino acids. Trimming stripped 0 bases from V and 8 bases from J, with 13 bases between. CDR3 nucleotides: TGTGCCACCAGCAGAGATGGGGCCCGCTGGGAAAAACTGTTTTTT. Protein product: CATSRDGARWEKLFF.

This chain connects TRBV2 to TRBJ1-6; D unresolved. Trimming removed 7 bases at V and 4 bases at J, with 11 bases between. The CDR3 runs 14 residues. Per the germline V gene, CDR1 is SNHLY and CDR2 is FYNNEI. The CDR3 loop is CASKGREYNSPLHF. The CDR3 DNA reads TGTGCCAGCAAGGGAAGGGAGTATAATTCACCCCTCCACTTT.

This chain uses TRBV10-3 with TRBJ2-3; 9 bases are a match to TRBD2. Germline V gives CDR1 ENHRY, CDR2 SYGVKD. CDR3 length: 14 residues. The ends lost 8 bases at V and 1 base at J; junction bases unmatched: 4. The CDR3 DNA sequence: TGTGCCATCCGACTAGCGGATCGCACAGATACGCAGTATTTT. This sequence encodes CAIRLADRTDTQYF.

The rearrangement uses TRBV6-5 and TRBJ2-2; TRBD1 is a possible D gene (6 bases). Per germline, CDR1 MNHEY and CDR2 SVGAGI. Trimming shortened V by 4 bases and J by 1 base, and 7 bases separated the two germline ends. This CDR3 contains 14 residues. The CDR3 here is CASSLGGNTGELFF. CDR3 coding DNA: TGTGCCAGCAGTTTAGGGGGGAACACCGGGGAGCTGTTTTTT.

V and J are TRBV3-1 (or the pseudogene TRBV3-2) and TRBJ1-2, with D possibly matching TRBD1 (6 bases). Trimming cost V 6 bases and J 8 bases, with 16 bases left between them. Germline CDR1 reads LGHDT; CDR2 reads YNNKEL (reference sequence). CDR3 length equals 13 residues. The CDR3 DNA is TGTGCCAGCAGATACAGGGCCGGGGGAGGCTACACCTTC. Translated, it gives CASRYRAGGGYTF.

CDR3 bases: TGTGCCATCAGTGATTTTTGGGACAGGGGATCCTACAATGAGCAGTTCTTC. Translated: CAISDFWDRGSYNEQFF. This chain uses TRBV10-3 with TRBJ2-1; TRBD1 aligns across 10 bases. Losses at the gene ends were 3 bases for V and 1 base for J; bases not matched to a gene: 6. CDR1 ENHRY and CDR2 SYGVKD come from the germline V gene. The CDR3 is 17 residues long.

The chain couples TRBV28 to TRBJ2-3, with 8 bases identical to TRBD2. The germline V gene encodes CDR1 MDHEN and CDR2 SYDVKM. With 7 bases clipped from V and 2 bases from J, the junction kept 8 bases outside the gene matches. The CDR3 extends over 15 amino acids. This CDR3 reads CASKISGEITDTQYF. The CDR3 region has the DNA TGTGCCAGCAAAATTAGCGGGGAGATCACAGATACGCAGTATTTT.

The gene calls are TRBV7-9 and TRBJ2-7; tentatively, D is TRBD2 (5 bases). V lost 6 bases and J lost 3, with 18 bases in between. Germline V lookup: CDR1 SEHNR, CDR2 FQNEAQ (reference sequence). This CDR3 has 15 residues. The CDR3 protein is CASSYPGERGYEQYF. CDR3 DNA: TGTGCCAGCAGTTACCCCGGGGAGCGTGGCTACGAGCAGTACTTC.

A remark on this clone: This is likely a read error, given that the CDR3 carries no conserved phenylalanine or tryptophan at its end. The limits of the CDR3 on the DNA are not certain, so only TCRdb's listed CDR3 is given. The CDR3 loop reads CAWNDRGQGSFFS. The rearrangement joins TRBV30 to TRBJ1-2; the D call in the table, TRBD1, was not verified against the DNA. From its first to its last residue, the CDR3 has 13 amino acids. The germline V gene has CDR1 GTSNPN and CDR2 SVGIG (reference sequence).

J is TRBJ2-7 and V is TRBV28, with D uncertain. The CDR3 covers 12 residues. V was trimmed by 2 bases and J by 4 bases, leaving 6 bases between them. The germline V gene has CDR1 MDHEN and CDR2 SYDVKM. CDR3 sequence: CASSLVGYEQYF. For the CDR3, the DNA is TGTGCCAGCAGTTTAGTTGGTTACGAGCAGTACTTC.

This chain connects TRBV4-2 to TRBJ2-7, with 10 bases identical to TRBD1. V trimming: 5 bases; J trimming: 5 bases; junction bases outside the gene matches: 9. The CDR3 covers 15 residues. Germline CDR1 and CDR2: LGHNA and YNFKEQ. The CDR3 DNA sequence: TGTGCCAGCAGCTCCCGCCACGGGACAGGGGACGAGCAGTACTTC. It codes for CASSSRHGTGDEQYF.

The J gene is TRBJ1-1, the V gene TRBV5-5; the D gene is possibly TRBD1 (5 bases). Germline loops: CDR1 SGHKS, CDR2 YYEKEE (reference sequence). V lost 7 bases and J 1 base, leaving 17 bases between the germline ends. CDR3 length: 15 amino acids. CDR3: CASYRGEKGNTEAFF. The CDR3 DNA reads as TGTGCCAGCTACCGAGGGGAAAAGGGGAACACTGAAGCTTTCTTT.

The J gene is TRBJ1-5, the V gene TRBV7-8; D ambiguous. The length of the CDR3 is 16 residues. V was clipped by 1 base and J by 1 base, with 11 bases between them. CDR1 and CDR2 (germline): SGHVS, FQNEAQ. DNA of the CDR3: TGTGCCAGCAGCTTAGTTCGAGGGCAGAGCAATCAGCCCCAGCATTTT. This gives the protein CASSLVRGQSNQPQHF.